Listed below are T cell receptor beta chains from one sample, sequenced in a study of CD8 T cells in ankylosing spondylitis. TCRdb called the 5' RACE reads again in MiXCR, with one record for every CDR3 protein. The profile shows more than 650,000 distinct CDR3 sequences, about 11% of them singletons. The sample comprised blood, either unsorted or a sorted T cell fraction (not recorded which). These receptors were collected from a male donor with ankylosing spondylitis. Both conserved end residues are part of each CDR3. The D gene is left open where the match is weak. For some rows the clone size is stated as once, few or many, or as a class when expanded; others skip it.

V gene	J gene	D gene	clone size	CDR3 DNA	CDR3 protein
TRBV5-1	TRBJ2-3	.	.	TGCGCCAGCAGCTGGGGGGAGGCAGGGCGCACAGATACGCAGTATTTT	CASSWGEAGRTDTQYF
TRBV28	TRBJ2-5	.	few	TGTGCCAGCAGTACAACGATGTTGCCGTACCAAGAGACCCAGTACTTC	CASSTTMLPYQETQYF
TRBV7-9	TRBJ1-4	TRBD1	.	TGTGCCAGCAGCCAGGGGACAGGGTTCGAAAAACTGTTTTTT	CASSQGTGFEKLFF
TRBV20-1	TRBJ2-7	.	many	TGCAGTGCTAGAGTAGGCCTAGACTTCTACGAGCAGTACTTC	CSARVGLDFYEQYF
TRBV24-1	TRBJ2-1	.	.	TGTGCCACCAGAGCCGAGGGAAATGAGCAGTTCTTC	CATRAEGNEQFF
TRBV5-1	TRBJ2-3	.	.	TGCGCCAGCAGCGCCCCCTCCGGGATCACAGATACGCAGTATTTT	CASSAPSGITDTQYF
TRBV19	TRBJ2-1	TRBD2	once	TGTGCCAGTAGTCCCCTAGCGGGAGCGCTGAATGAGCAGTTCTTC	CASSPLAGALNEQFF
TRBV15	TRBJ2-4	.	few	TGTGCCACCAGCAGAGATCTTCGGCAGTTCAAAAACATTCAGTACTTC	CATSRDLRQFKNIQYF
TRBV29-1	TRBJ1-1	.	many	TGCAGCGTTGGAAAACAGCTACCGAACACTGAAGCTTTCTTT	CSVGKQLPNTEAFF
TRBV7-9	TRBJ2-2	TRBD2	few	TGTGCCAGCAGCCCAAGGGGACTAGCGGGAGCTGGGGAGCTGTTTTTT	CASSPRGLAGAGELFF
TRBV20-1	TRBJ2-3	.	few	TGCAGTGCTAGAGATGTCGGGGGCACAGATACGCAGTATTTT	CSARDVGGTDTQYF
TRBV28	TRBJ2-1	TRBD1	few	TGTGCCAGCAGTCAGCCGGGACAGGGGTACAATGAGCAGTTCTTC	CASSQPGQGYNEQFF
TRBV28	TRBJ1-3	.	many	TGTGCCAGCAGTTCTTGGGGCACTGGAAACACCATATATTTT	CASSSWGTGNTIYF
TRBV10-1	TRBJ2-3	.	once	TGCGCCAGCAGTGAAGGAGCTAAGGGGACGCAGTATTTT	CASSEGAKGTQYF
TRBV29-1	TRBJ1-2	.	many	TGCAGCGTTGAATCCGGTTGGTATGGCTACACCTTC	CSVESGWYGYTF
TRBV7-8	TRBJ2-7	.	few	TGTGCCAGCAGCTCGACGCGGGGCCCGCAGTACTTC	CASSSTRGPQYF
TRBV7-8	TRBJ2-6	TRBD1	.	TGTGCCAGCACGGCAACAGGGGGCCCCAGCTCTGGGGCCAACGTCCTGACTTTC	CASTATGGPSSGANVLTF
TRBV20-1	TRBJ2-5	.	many	TGCAGTGCTAGAGGGACAGCGTACCAAGAGACCCAGTACTTC	CSARGTAYQETQYF
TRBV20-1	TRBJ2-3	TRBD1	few	TGCAGTGCTCAGAACCCGACAGGGGGGACCCCAGATACGCAGTATTTT	CSAQNPTGGTPDTQYF
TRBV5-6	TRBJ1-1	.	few	TGTGCCAGCAGCTTGGCGATGGGGAGAAGGGCTTTCTTT	CASSLAMGRRAFF
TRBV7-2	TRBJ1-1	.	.	TGTGCCAGCAGCTCCCGCAGAGGAGAGACTGAAGCTTTCTTT	CASSSRRGETEAFF
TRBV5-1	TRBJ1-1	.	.	TGCGCCAGCAGCTCATGGGCGGGCCAAGGTGGCCCCCCTGAAGCTTTCTTT	CASSSWAGQGGPPEAFF
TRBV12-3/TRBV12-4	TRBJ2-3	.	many	TGTGCCAGCACCCACTCCGGCCTGAGTCAGTATTTT	CASTHSGLSQYF
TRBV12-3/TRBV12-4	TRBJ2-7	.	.	TGTGCCAGCAGTTTAGAGGGCTGGGGCGAGCAGTACTTC	CASSLEGWGEQYF
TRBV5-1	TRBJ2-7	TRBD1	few	TGCGCCAGCGCCGCGGGACAGGGCGCCTACGAGCAGTACTTC	CASAAGQGAYEQYF
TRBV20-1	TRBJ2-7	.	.	TGCAGTGCTAGTTTCCAGGGGGGCTACGAGCAGTACTTC	CSASFQGGYEQYF
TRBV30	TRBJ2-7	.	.	TGTGCCTGGAGTGTGGCGGTTTACGAGCAGTACTTC	CAWSVAVYEQYF
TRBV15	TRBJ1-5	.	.	TGTGCCACCGGGGGGACAAATCAGCCCCAGCATTTT	CATGGTNQPQHF
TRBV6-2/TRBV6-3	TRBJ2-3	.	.	TGTGCCAGCAATCGGATCACAGATACGCAGTATTTT	CASNRITDTQYF
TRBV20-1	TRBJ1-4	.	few	TGCAGTGCTAGAGACTATCTTGCAACTAATGAAAAACTGTTTTTT	CSARDYLATNEKLFF
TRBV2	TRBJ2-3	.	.	TGTGCCTCAACGGGACCCCCAGGGGATACGCAGTATTTT	CASTGPPGDTQYF
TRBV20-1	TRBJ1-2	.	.	TGCAGTGTTAGCGAACAATTTTTCTATGGCTACACCTTC	CSVSEQFFYGYTF
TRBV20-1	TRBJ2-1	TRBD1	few	TGCAGTGCTAGGTCGGACAGGGAGGTGAGGGAGCAGTTCTTC	CSARSDREVREQFF
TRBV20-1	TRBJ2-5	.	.	TGCAGTGCTAGGGGGACGACGGGGCCGGGGTACTTC	CSARGTTGPGYF
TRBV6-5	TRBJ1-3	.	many	TGTGCCAGCAGTTCATCGGAGGGACGGCCTTTGAGAAACACCATATATTTT	CASSSSEGRPLRNTIYF
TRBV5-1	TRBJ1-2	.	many	TGCGCCAGCAGCTTGGACCATCAGAGGTTGGGCTACACCTTC	CASSLDHQRLGYTF
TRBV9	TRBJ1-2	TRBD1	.	TGTGCCAGCGGAGAAAAAGACAGGGGAATCTATGGCTACACCTTC	CASGEKDRGIYGYTF
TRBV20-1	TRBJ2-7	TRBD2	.	TGCAGTGCTCGGGGACTAGCGGGAGGGAACGAGGCCTACGAGCAGTACTTC	CSARGLAGGNEAYEQYF
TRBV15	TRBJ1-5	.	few	TGTGCCACCAGCACGGGGCCCTATCAGCCCCAGCATTTT	CATSTGPYQPQHF
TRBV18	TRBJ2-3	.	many	TGTGCCAGCTCACGGGAGTCCGAGGATACGCAGTATTTT	CASSRESEDTQYF
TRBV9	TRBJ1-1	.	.	TGTGCCAGCAGCGTAGTACGGTCGAAGGCTTTCTTT	CASSVVRSKAFF
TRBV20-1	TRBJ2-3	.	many	TGCAGTGCTAGAGAAGCCCTCGGAAATACGCAGTATTTT	CSAREALGNTQYF
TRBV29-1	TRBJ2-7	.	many	TGCAGCGTAGTTACGGACAGAGCCTACGAGCAGTACTTC	CSVVTDRAYEQYF
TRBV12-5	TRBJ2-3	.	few	TGTGCTAGTGGTTTGGGGAGACCTAGCACAGATACGCAGTATTTT	CASGLGRPSTDTQYF
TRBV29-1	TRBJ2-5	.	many	TGCAGCGCGGAGGGGGGGGCAGAGACCCAGTACTTC	CSAEGGAETQYF
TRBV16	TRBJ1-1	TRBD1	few	TGTGCCAGCAGCCAATTCTCGGAGACAGGGGCTGAAGCTTTCTTT	CASSQFSETGAEAFF